This T cell receptor beta chain originates from a study of blood T cell repertoires in COVID-19. Study at large: COVID-19 samples from acute and convalescent phases originated in the United States, Italy and Spain. In each case, the material was cDNA or gDNA derived from T cells, B-cell-depleted T cells, or PBMCs.

In the source study's methods: Nucleated cell number was recorded as an estimate derived from reference gene primer amplification. Here immunoSEQ multiplex PCR was the method, and the copy in TCRdb shows in-frame clones only, minus some. That table supplies the V and J calls and clone size; D and trimming were determined from the DNA. The sample lists 300,000 or so clones, 70% to 90% seen once, with roughly 7% in the top ten. This CDR3 region has 13 residues. CDR1 SGHRS and CDR2 YFSETQ come from the germline V gene. Between the trimmed V and J ends, which lost 5 bases and 3 bases, there was a span of 8 bases.

This receptor was taken from a woman in her 30s who had recovered from COVID-19. The sequencing input was peripheral blood. The V call is TRBV5-1, the J call TRBJ1-4; no definite D call. CDR3 sequence: CASREGPNEKLFF. In DNA form, the CDR3 reads TGCGCCAGCAGAGAGGGCCCTAATGAAAAACTGTTTTTT.